These 11 T cell receptor beta chains originate from one sample sequenced in a study of vaccination and CD4 T cells after COVID-19. The Oncomine TCR Beta short-read assay sequenced DNA from cultured CD4+ T cells. TCRdb redid the calling of the PCR reads with MiXCR, one entry per CDR3 protein. The sample shows around 12,000 distinct CDR3 sequences, over 60% of them seen only once. Treatment denoted: roughly nine-day PBMC culture with coronavirus spike peptide pools or control peptides (ViraFEST assay). The antigens of these receptors remain unknown. Material for sequencing was CD4+ T cells from blood, cultured in vitro. Every receptor here comes from a human donor who had recovered from COVID-19.

This chain joins TRBV7-2 and TRBJ2-7; D is ambiguous. Trimming cost V 7 bases and J 4 bases, with 14 bases left between them. CDR3 length: 13 residues. Germline V gene sequence: CDR1 SGHTA, CDR2 FQGNSA. CDR3 coding DNA: TGTGCCAGCACCCTCGGGCCGTCGTACGAGCAGTACTTC. Its protein product is CASTLGPSYEQYF. Full variable domain (rest looked up from reference TRBV7-2 and TRBJ2-7): GAGVSQSPSNKVTEKGKDVELRCDPISGHTALYWYRQSLGQGLEFLIYFQGNSAPDKSGLPSDRFSAERTGGSVSTLTIQRTQQEDSAVYLCASTLGPSYEQYFGPGTRLTVT.

The chain joins TRBV15 to TRBJ1-6; 8 nucleotides line up with TRBD1. Germline CDR1 is LNHNV and CDR2 is YYDKDF (reference sequence). V lost 1 base and J lost 10; bases outside the gene matches: 6. The CDR3 is 15 amino acids. The CDR3 reads CATSRVAGGGSPLHF. CDR3 sequence (DNA): TGTGCCACCAGCAGAGTTGCAGGGGGCGGATCACCCCTCCACTTT.

The genes are TRBV28 and TRBJ2-7; D is undetermined. The CDR3 length is 16 residues. Germline assignment: CDR1 MDHEN and CDR2 SYDVKM. The V gene lost 2 bases and the J gene lost 2 bases, with 16 bases spanning the gap. In DNA, the CDR3 is TGTGCCAGCAGTTTAATCAGAGTCGTAAGACCCTACGAGCAGTACTTC. Protein: CASSLIRVVRPYEQYF.

The V and J genes are TRBV10-1 and TRBJ2-7, with 10 nucleotides matching TRBD2. The V gene's germline CDR1 is WNHNN and CDR2 SYGVQD (reference sequence). The ends lost 9 bases at V and 6 bases at J; junction bases unmatched: 11. The CDR3 runs to 14 residues. CDR3 region: CARPRGKREGEQYF. CDR3 coding DNA: TGCGCCAGACCCCGGGGCAAGCGGGAGGGCGAGCAGTACTTC.

The chain employs TRBV20-1 and TRBJ1-2; the match to TRBD1 covers 9 bases. Germline V lookup: CDR1 DFQATT, CDR2 SNEGSKA (reference sequence). CDR3 length: 14 amino acids. V was pared by 3 bases and J by 7 bases, with 9 bases of the junction left unmatched. The CDR3 here is CSARPGTGLGGYTF. For the CDR3, the DNA is TGCAGTGCTAGGCCCGGGACAGGGTTGGGTGGCTACACCTTC.

V gene TRBV6-1 combines with J gene TRBJ1-6; possible D gene TRBD1, 5 bases. The CDR3 spans 16 residues. V was pared by 6 bases and J by 6 bases, with 18 bases between. CDR1 is MNHNS and CDR2 is SASEGT in the germline V gene. CDR3 loop: CASRMRSGTINSPLHF. CDR3 coding DNA: TGTGCCAGCAGGATGAGGTCCGGGACGATTAATTCACCCCTCCACTTT.

This clonotype was picked up one time. The chain combines TRBV25-1 with TRBJ2-7; tentative D call: TRBD2 (5 bases). CDR3 length: 12 amino acids. The V gene's germline CDR1 is MGHDK and CDR2 SYGVNS. V lost 2 bases and J 3 bases, leaving 5 bases between the germline ends. CDR3 in amino acids: CASSEGSYEQYF. The CDR3 DNA follows: TGTGCCAGCAGTGAAGGGAGCTACGAGCAGTACTTC.

The chain carries TRBV7-2 and TRBJ1-2; D unclear. V dropped 5 bases and J dropped 0 bases, with 10 bases sitting between them. Germline V gene lookup returns CDR1 SGHTA and CDR2 FQGNSA. CDR3 length: 14 amino acids. In nucleotides, the CDR3 is TGTGCCAGCAGCCCCCACACCGCTAACTATGGCTACACCTTC. Encoded protein: CASSPHTANYGYTF.

The chain's CDR3 is CSATGTGKDLSNQPQHF. CDR3 sequence (DNA): TGCAGTGCTACCGGGACAGGAAAGGACCTTAGCAATCAGCCCCAGCATTTT. The chain combines TRBV20-1 with TRBJ1-5; 8 nucleotides agree with TRBD1. The V and J ends lost 4 bases and 0 bases, in that order; junction bases with no gene match: 11. The germline V gene has CDR1 DFQATT and CDR2 SNEGSKA (reference sequence). The CDR3 is 17 residues long.

The CDR3 DNA reads TGTGCCAGCAGGCCCGGGACTAGCGGACAAGAGACCCAGTACTTC. Protein product: CASRPGTSGQETQYF. V is TRBV6-1 and J is TRBJ2-5; the match to TRBD2 covers 11 bases. The CDR3 spans 15 residues. Germline CDR1 is MNHNS and CDR2 is SASEGT. J lost 2 bases, V lost 6 bases, and 5 bases had no gene match.

The chain's CDR3 is CASSLVGGRNQPQHF. Written as DNA, the CDR3 is TGTGCCAGCAGCTTAGTGGGGGGGAGGAACCAGCCCCAGCATTTT. The J gene is TRBJ1-5, the V gene TRBV7-8, with D perhaps matching TRBD1 (5 bases). Deletions cut 1 base from V and 7 bases from J, with 14 bases between. Germline V gene sequence: CDR1 SGHVS, CDR2 FQNEAQ. The CDR3 is 15 amino acids.